This T cell receptor (beta chain) was sequenced in a study of technical replicates of blood from a handful of donors. The J segment lost 2 bases and the V segment lost 6 bases, leaving 2 bases of the junction unmatched. CDR3 length equals 13 residues. The germline CDR1 and CDR2 sequences are SGHRS and YFSETQ. Data came from immunoSEQ multiplex PCR; TCRdb stores just in-frame clones and leaves some out. The data show about 80,000 clones, less than 95% seen once. Material: T cells isolated from PBMCs. The chain links TRBV5-1 to TRBJ2-3; 8 bases agree with TRBD2. This TCR came from a human donor in good health. The CDR3 is CASTSGLTDTQYF. CDR3 coding DNA: TGCGCCAGCACTAGCGGGCTCACAGATACGCAGTATTTT.